Here is one T cell receptor (beta chain) with its context. The sample belongs to a study of shared T cell receptors in the human thymus. Libraries were prepared by immunoSEQ multiplex PCR; TCRdb keeps only in-frame clonotypes and omits some of them. This sample has about 660,000 clones, with approximately 90% found just once. The data were also submitted as part of a second study, on human thymus T cells. That report adds: Immunologically healthy infants in Finland undergoing congenital heart defect surgery were the donors. Thymus was obtained from resections taken during corrective heart surgery. Thymic as well as blood repertoires seemed to favor certain V and J genes unevenly. Related studies noted strongly shared thymic repertoires across unrelated people.

The sequencing input was thymocytes. The clonotype comes from a boy under three years old with a congenital heart defect.

This CDR3 reads CASRTGVGYTF. The DNA of the CDR3 is TGTGCCAGTAGGACAGGGGTTGGCTACACCTTC. J is TRBJ1-2 and V is TRBV9, with 9 bases fitting TRBD1. Germline V gene data show CDR1 as SGDLS and CDR2 as YYNGEE. The CDR3 covers 11 residues. Trimming cost V 8 bases and J 7 bases; bases outside gene matches: 3.